This T cell receptor beta chain is drawn from a study of metastatic and nonmetastatic thyroid tumors (dated by TCRdb to 2018 to 2021). For the wider study: Repertoires from peripheral blood and from tumor or nodule tissue samples of malignant and benign thyroid patients were compared. Summary of the overall study and its limitations: TCR beta diversity was reported as significantly higher in malignant tumors than in benign nodules, in both blood and tumor samples.

On this clone itself: This clone's antigen is unknown. Sequence at one end of the junction differs from germline and may be a read error.

To prepare the library, PCR was applied. Reads for this sample came from an Illumina HiSeq 4000. High-throughput sequencing was used to profile the TCR beta-chain CDR3 region of every patient. Processing in the source paper ran as follows. CDR3 differences across clinicopathological groups were used to build a classifier for discriminating distant-metastatic papillary thyroid cancer patients. To measure repertoire diversity the researchers used the Shannon index, while the Morisita-Horn index served to gauge how similar the tumor and blood repertoires were. TCRdb trimmed the raw reads at Q25, called clones with MiXCR and kept productive beta chains. TCRdb, not the authors, supplied the V and J calls. The sample table records tens of thousands of clones; 17% of these occur just once. The ten largest clones capture 9% to 10% of the sample. From the cysteine through the phenylalanine, the CDR3 covers 14 amino acids. Only CDR3 DNA remains: 42 bases, in frame from the first base. The germline V gene provides CDR1 MNHNS and CDR2 SASEGT.

No patient had received any treatment before thyroid surgery. Patient clinical samples collected from about 2011 to 2019 were retrospectively analysed using T-cell receptor beta sequencing. The TCR originated in a female donor with papillary thyroid cancer or a benign thyroid nodule (not recorded which). Some clones in this sample may be carry-over from other donors' samples. Sequencing was performed on tumor tissue. Recombination joined TRBV6-1 with TRBJ2-5; the D gene is perhaps TRBD2, on 6 matching bases. The CDR3 reads CASIEVGAGLTQYF. In nucleotide form, the sequence is TGTGCCAGCATTGAAGTCGGGGCGGGATTGACCCAGTACTTC.